A selection of T cell receptor beta chains follows, all from one sample in a study of metastatic and nonmetastatic thyroid tumors. TCRdb called clones again from the PCR reads with MiXCR. The table shows over 25,000 clones, with 7% to 9% occurring only once. The sequenced sample was blood. The receptors derive from a female donor with papillary thyroid cancer or a benign thyroid nodule (not recorded which). Some clones in this sample may be carry-over from other donors' samples. CDR3s include the opening cysteine and the closing phenylalanine or tryptophan. Fields, in order: CDR3 protein, CDR3 DNA, V gene, clone size, D gene, J gene. D genes are given only for firm matches. The listing skips clone size in some rows; elsewhere it reads once, few, many or a size class.

CDR3aa: CASSSDRPNYGYTF; CDR3nt: TGTGCCAGTAGTAGCGACAGACCTAACTATGGCTACACCTTC; v_gene: TRBV19; abundance: few; d_gene: NA; j_gene: TRBJ1-2
CDR3aa: CASSERVRGRINTGELFF; CDR3nt: TGTGCCAGCAGCGAGCGTGTGCGGGGTCGCATAAACACCGGGGAGCTGTTTTTT; v_gene: TRBV9; abundance: many; d_gene: NA; j_gene: TRBJ2-2
CDR3aa: CASSGTTRGEQYF; CDR3nt: TGTGCCAGTAGCGGGACGACCAGGGGAGAGCAGTACTTC; v_gene: TRBV19; abundance: many; d_gene: NA; j_gene: TRBJ2-7
CDR3aa: CASSVGGYQPQHF; CDR3nt: TGTGCCAGCAGCGTAGGGGGCTATCAGCCCCAGCATTTT; v_gene: TRBV9; abundance: many; d_gene: NA; j_gene: TRBJ1-5
CDR3aa: CAWSEWGYTF; CDR3nt: TGTGCCTGGAGTGAGTGGGGCTACACCTTC; v_gene: TRBV30; abundance: NA; d_gene: NA; j_gene: TRBJ1-2
CDR3aa: CASSQGQPTGELFF; CDR3nt: TGTGCCAGCAGCCAGGGACAGCCTACCGGGGAGCTGTTTTTT; v_gene: TRBV7-3; abundance: many; d_gene: TRBD1; j_gene: TRBJ2-2
CDR3aa: CASSERGHRGLENTIYF; CDR3nt: TGTGCCAGCAGTGAAAGGGGGCACAGGGGATTGGAAAACACCATATATTTT; v_gene: TRBV6-4; abundance: many; d_gene: TRBD1; j_gene: TRBJ1-3
CDR3aa: CAISSGQGAEEQFF; CDR3nt: TGTGCCATCAGCTCGGGACAGGGGGCGGAGGAGCAGTTCTTC; v_gene: TRBV10-3; abundance: many; d_gene: TRBD1; j_gene: TRBJ2-1
CDR3aa: CASSPTGYEQFF; CDR3nt: TGTGCCAGCAGCCCGACAGGTTATGAGCAGTTCTTC; v_gene: TRBV27; abundance: many; d_gene: NA; j_gene: TRBJ2-1
CDR3aa: CAWTGTNYNEQFF; CDR3nt: TGTGCCTGGACCGGGACTAACTACAATGAGCAGTTCTTC; v_gene: TRBV30; abundance: many; d_gene: TRBD2; j_gene: TRBJ2-1
CDR3aa: CASSPLPPSGGTQYF; CDR3nt: TGTGCCAGCAGTCCACTCCCTCCGTCCGGTGGTACGCAGTATTTT; v_gene: TRBV12-3/TRBV12-4; abundance: large; d_gene: NA; j_gene: TRBJ2-3
CDR3aa: CASSLDPTTDEQFF; CDR3nt: TGTGCCAGCAGCTTAGACCCTACAACGGATGAGCAGTTCTTC; v_gene: TRBV11-3; abundance: many; d_gene: NA; j_gene: TRBJ2-1
CDR3aa: CASSQRGMSNQPQHF; CDR3nt: TGCGCCAGCAGCCAACGGGGAATGAGCAATCAGCCCCAGCATTTT; v_gene: TRBV4-1; abundance: many; d_gene: NA; j_gene: TRBJ1-5
CDR3aa: CASSIPGFWNEQFF; CDR3nt: TGTGCCAGTAGTATACCAGGGTTTTGGAATGAGCAGTTCTTC; v_gene: TRBV19; abundance: many; d_gene: NA; j_gene: TRBJ2-1
CDR3aa: CASSIDSQVGEKLFF; CDR3nt: TGTGCCAGTAGTATAGATTCCCAGGTTGGCGAAAAACTGTTTTTT; v_gene: TRBV19; abundance: many; d_gene: NA; j_gene: TRBJ1-4
CDR3aa: CASSPLSGRMYEQYF; CDR3nt: TGTGCCAGCAGTCCATTGTCGGGACGGATGTACGAGCAGTACTTC; v_gene: TRBV6-1; abundance: few; d_gene: NA; j_gene: TRBJ2-7
CDR3aa: CASNSEMKNTEAFF; CDR3nt: TGTGCCAGTAACTCGGAGATGAAGAACACTGAAGCTTTCTTT; v_gene: TRBV12-3/TRBV12-4; abundance: many; d_gene: NA; j_gene: TRBJ1-1
CDR3aa: CASSPQLTNYGYTF; CDR3nt: TGTGCCAGCAGCCCTCAGTTAACCAACTATGGCTACACCTTC; v_gene: TRBV5-5; abundance: many; d_gene: NA; j_gene: TRBJ1-2
CDR3aa: CASSPGNSGNTIYF; CDR3nt: TGTGCCAGCAGCCCAGGGAACTCTGGAAACACCATATATTTT; v_gene: TRBV7-2; abundance: many; d_gene: NA; j_gene: TRBJ1-3
CDR3aa: CASSDAGAGYNEQFF; CDR3nt: TGTGCCAGCAGCGATGCGGGGGCTGGGTACAATGAGCAGTTCTTC; v_gene: TRBV9; abundance: many; d_gene: NA; j_gene: TRBJ2-1
CDR3aa: CAWSKGLSGANVLTF; CDR3nt: TGTGCCTGGAGTAAGGGACTATCTGGGGCCAACGTCCTGACTTTC; v_gene: TRBV30; abundance: many; d_gene: TRBD2; j_gene: TRBJ2-6
CDR3aa: CASSTRTGDYEQYF; CDR3nt: TGTGCCAGCAGCACCCGGACAGGTGACTACGAGCAGTACTTC; v_gene: TRBV13; abundance: many; d_gene: TRBD1; j_gene: TRBJ2-7
CDR3aa: CASSLLGSGYLGEQFF; CDR3nt: TGTGCCAGCAGCCTCCTGGGTAGCGGGTACTTGGGTGAGCAGTTCTTC; v_gene: TRBV14; abundance: few; d_gene: TRBD2; j_gene: TRBJ2-1
CDR3aa: CASSAAGVSWGYTDTQYF; CDR3nt: TGTGCCAGCAGCGCCGCAGGAGTCAGTTGGGGTTACACAGATACGCAGTATTTT; v_gene: TRBV9; abundance: many; d_gene: NA; j_gene: TRBJ2-3